Shown below are 9 T cell receptor beta chains from a single sample sequenced in a study of CD8 T cells in ankylosing spondylitis. TCRdb reprocessed the 5' RACE reads via MiXCR and lists one record per CDR3 protein. The repertoire consists of approximately 180,000 distinct CDR3 sequences, with approximately 18% occurring once and the leading ten covering 4.3%. Material: blood, either unsorted or a sorted T cell fraction (not recorded which). The source is a male donor aged 5-29 years with ankylosing spondylitis or in good health (not recorded which).

There are many counts of this clonotype. CDR3 amino acids: CASTPGHRAEKLFF. CDR3 bases: TGTGCCAGCACCCCCGGACACCGCGCGGAAAAACTGTTTTTT. The chain joins TRBV28 to TRBJ1-4; a weak D match, TRBD1 (5 bases). Trimming removed 7 bases at V and 8 bases at J, with 17 bases between. CDR3 size: 14 residues. Per germline, CDR1 MDHEN and CDR2 SYDVKM.

This chain uses TRBV7-9 with TRBJ2-1; the match to TRBD2 covers 7 bases. This CDR3 region has 13 residues. CDR1 is SEHNR, CDR2 FQNEAQ, per germline (reference sequence). The ends lost 4 bases at V and 6 bases at J; junction bases unmatched: 3. DNA for the CDR3: TGTGCCAGCAGCTCACTAGCGTTCAATGAGCAGTTCTTC. It encodes CASSSLAFNEQFF.

The V gene is TRBV7-9, the J gene TRBJ2-5; a weak D match, TRBD2 (5 bases). V was shortened by 10 bases and J by 2 bases, with 11 bases between the two germline ends. Germline V gene lookup returns CDR1 SEHNR and CDR2 FQNEAQ (reference sequence). The CDR3 has 12 residues. CDR3 in amino acids: CATRRSQETQYF. The CDR3 coding sequence is TGTGCCACGCGGAGGTCTCAAGAGACCCAGTACTTC.

In this sample, this clonotype turned up many times. The V gene is TRBV3-1, the J gene TRBJ2-1; 15 bases are shared with TRBD2. CDR1 is LGHDT, CDR2 YNNKEL, per germline (reference sequence). V shed 0 bases and J 8 bases; nucleotides not matched to a gene: 5. There are 17 residues in the CDR3. CDR3 sequence reads: CASSQEGLAGGRDEQFF. CDR3 DNA: TGTGCCAGCAGCCAAGAGGGACTAGCGGGAGGCAGGGATGAGCAGTTCTTC.

As for this clonotype: One end of the junction fails to match germline, which may point to a read error. The chain has TRBV20-1 and TRBJ2-1, with D possibly being TRBD2 (6 bases). The CDR3 loop spans 13 amino acids. Germline loops: CDR1 DFQATT, CDR2 SNEGSKA (reference sequence). In DNA, the CDR3 is TGCAGTGCTAGAGATCTGGACTACGATGAGCAGTTCTTC. Translation gives CSARDLDYDEQFF.

This clonotype appeared many times. The chain links TRBV7-2 to TRBJ1-5, with D unclear. The CDR3 is 15 residues long. CDR1 and CDR2 from the germline V gene are SGHTA and FQGNSA. V was cut by 5 bases and J by 0 bases, with 11 bases left in between. CDR3 in amino acids: CASSRAPYSNQPQHF. The DNA of the CDR3 is TGTGCCAGCAGCCGCGCCCCGTATAGCAATCAGCCCCAGCATTTT.

This clonotype came up many times. This chain connects TRBV28 to TRBJ1-4; D is possibly TRBD1 (6 bases). Germline-derived CDR1 and CDR2 are MDHEN and SYDVKM. Trimming cost V 6 bases and J 7 bases, with 18 bases left between them. The CDR3 is 15 residues long. The CDR3 spells CASRTPRGGGEKLFF. Written as DNA, the CDR3 is TGTGCCAGCAGGACACCCAGGGGAGGTGGTGAAAAACTGTTTTTT.

This clonotype appeared many times. This chain connects TRBV5-6 to TRBJ1-2; D remains unclear. The CDR3 loop spans 13 amino acids. V gave up 2 bases and J gave up 6 bases, with 11 bases separating them. Germline CDR1 and CDR2: SGHDT and YYEEEE. CDR3 nucleotide sequence: TGTGCCAGCAGCTTAGCCAGGTCCGATGGCTACACCTTC. Translation: CASSLARSDGYTF.

This clonotype was seen ten or more times. The J gene is TRBJ1-2, the V gene TRBV13, with D unclear. V dropped 4 bases and J dropped 4 bases, with 19 bases sitting between them. The CDR3 has 16 residues. Per the germline V gene, CDR1 is PRHDT and CDR2 is FYEKMQ (reference sequence). DNA of the CDR3: TGTGCCAGCAGCTCCTTTTCGCGGAGCAGGAGCTATGGCTACACCTTC. This codes for CASSSFSRSRSYGYTF.